One and the same sample provided the 14 T cell receptor beta chains below, sequenced in a study of OX40 agonist ivuxolimab in advanced cancers. Libraries were prepared by immunoSEQ multiplex PCR; TCRdb keeps only in-frame clonotypes and omits some of them. Of 60,000 to 65,000 clones listed, over 90% are singletons. Sequencing was performed on CD4+ or CD8+ T cells sorted from blood, taken in a trial of the OX40 agonist ivuxolimab. These receptor sequences come from an adult with an advanced solid tumor such as melanoma, head and neck, liver or kidney cancer.

V and J are TRBV28 and TRBJ2-7, with TRBD1 as a possible D gene (6 bases). The CDR3 is 13 residues long. Germline lookup yields CDR1 MDHEN and CDR2 SYDVKM. V was trimmed by 9 bases and J by 5 bases, leaving 17 bases between them. CDR3 nucleotides: TGTGCCAGTTCTTGGGGGCGCTTTAACGAGCAGTACTTC. It encodes CASSWGRFNEQYF.

This clone appeared once. The chain employs TRBV7-8 and TRBJ1-2; the D gene is possibly TRBD1 (5 bases). Trimming took 2 bases from V and 6 from J, leaving 19 bases between them. Per germline, CDR1 SGHVS and CDR2 FQNEAQ. This CDR3 region has 16 residues. DNA for the CDR3: TGTGCCAGCAGCTTAAATCCTGAGGGGAATCCAGATGGCTACACCTTC. Translating gives CASSLNPEGNPDGYTF. Full variable domain (rest looked up from reference TRBV7-8 and TRBJ1-2): GAGVSQSPRYKVAKRGQDVALRCDPISGHVSLFWYQQALGQGPEFLTYFQNEAQLDKSGLPSDRFFAERPEGSVSTLKIQRTQQEDSAVYLCASSLNPEGNPDGYTFGSGTRLTVV.

CDR3 sequence reads: CASTPYGGVDGELFF. CDR3 bases: TGTGCCAGCACCCCTTACGGGGGAGTAGACGGGGAGCTGTTTTTT. The chain joins TRBV11-2 to TRBJ2-2, with D possibly being TRBD2 (6 bases). Germline CDR1 reads SGHAT; CDR2 reads FQNNGV. The length of the CDR3 is 15 residues. V lost 7 bases and J lost 7, with 19 bases in between.

The chain has TRBV9 and TRBJ2-1, with D maybe TRBD2 (6 bases). Between the trimmed V and J ends, which lost 3 bases and 8 bases, there was a span of 9 bases. The V gene's germline CDR1 is SGDLS and CDR2 YYNGEE. The CDR3 is made up of 12 amino acids. The CDR3 region has the DNA TGTGCCAGCAGCGCCTGGAGGGATGAGCAGTTCTTC. This codes for CASSAWRDEQFF.

The J gene is TRBJ1-2, the V gene TRBV19, with 8 nucleotides matching TRBD1. Germline CDR1 and CDR2: LNHDA and SQIVND (reference sequence). V shed 5 bases, J shed 8 bases, and the junction held 4 bases outside the gene matches. The CDR3 covers 12 residues. This chain's CDR3 is CASSQGALGYTF. Here the CDR3 DNA reads TGTGCCAGTAGTCAGGGGGCTCTCGGCTACACCTTC.

This chain connects TRBV19 to TRBJ1-3; maybe TRBD1 (6 bases). Germline V CDR1 and CDR2: LNHDA, SQIVND (reference sequence). This CDR3 contains 16 residues. V was clipped by 6 bases and J by 3 bases, with 18 bases between them. This chain's CDR3 is CASRPPGERSGNTIYF. The CDR3, as DNA: TGTGCCAGTAGGCCACCAGGGGAAAGAAGTGGAAACACCATATATTTT.

This rearrangement joins TRBV9 to TRBJ2-2; 11 nucleotides line up with TRBD2. V lost 3 bases, J lost 7 bases, and 11 bases stayed unmatched. The CDR3 contains 17 residues. In germline, CDR1 is SGDLS, CDR2 YYNGEE. CDR3 coding DNA: TGTGCCAGCAGCGCTGGACCGACTAGCGGGACAAACGGGGAGCTGTTTTTT. Translated, it gives CASSAGPTSGTNGELFF.

The chain carries TRBV28 and TRBJ1-4, with 7 bases identical to TRBD1. The CDR3 runs to 14 residues. The V gene end was trimmed by 6 bases and the J gene end by 5 bases; junction bases not matched to a gene: 6. The germline gives CDR1 MDHEN, CDR2 SYDVKM. CDR3: CASSATGINEKLFF. The CDR3 region has the DNA TGTGCCAGCAGCGCGACAGGGATAAATGAAAAACTGTTTTTT.

The gene calls are TRBV5-6 and TRBJ2-7, with 12 bases matching TRBD1. The CDR3 length is 16 residues. The J segment lost 4 bases and the V segment lost 0 bases, leaving 5 bases of the junction unmatched. Germline values: CDR1 SGHDT, CDR2 YYEEEE. The chain's CDR3 is CASSLGGTGGVYEQYF. CDR3 bases: TGTGCCAGCAGCTTGGGAGGGACAGGGGGCGTTTACGAGCAGTACTTC.

The CDR3: CASSRDASGYTF. CDR3 sequence (DNA): TGTGCCAGCAGTAGGGACGCATCTGGCTACACCTTC. The chain joins TRBV28 to TRBJ1-2, with D maybe TRBD1 (5 bases). Per the germline V gene, CDR1 is MDHEN and CDR2 is SYDVKM. Trimming took off 5 bases at V and 7 bases at J, with 11 bases between the two ends. The CDR3 loop spans 12 amino acids.

The genes are TRBV29-1 and TRBJ2-7; TRBD1 or TRBD2 may be the D gene (5 bases each). CDR1 is SQVTM and CDR2 is ANQGSEA in the germline V gene. The V end was cut by 6 bases, the J end by 0 bases, with 12 bases between. The CDR3 runs 13 residues. CDR3 sequence reads: CSVRDVYSYEQYF. CDR3 in DNA: TGCAGCGTCAGGGACGTGTACTCCTACGAGCAGTACTTC.

The chain carries TRBV4-1 and TRBJ2-7; 9 nucleotides align to TRBD1. Germline CDR1 is MGHRA and CDR2 is YSYEKL. V dropped 1 base and J dropped 3; count of bases not matched to a gene: 7. CDR3 length: 16 residues. CDR3 amino acids: CASSQAETGGYYEQYF. The DNA for the CDR3 is TGCGCCAGCAGCCAAGCCGAGACAGGGGGTTACTACGAGCAGTACTTC.

The chain employs TRBV2 and TRBJ2-1; weak D call: TRBD1 (7 bases). This CDR3 has 15 residues. CDR1 SNHLY and CDR2 FYNNEI come from the germline V gene. Trimming took off 6 bases at V and 0 bases at J, with 12 bases between the two ends. CDR3 sequence reads: CASSPQGGSYNEQFF. CDR3 DNA: TGTGCCAGCAGCCCGCAGGGGGGCTCCTACAATGAGCAGTTCTTC.

The chain is built from TRBV5-4 and TRBJ2-7, with 8 bases fitting TRBD2. In germline, CDR1 is SGHNT, CDR2 YYREEE (reference sequence). This CDR3 spans 13 amino acids. After removal of 4 bases from V and 5 bases from J, the junction contained 5 bases not matched to a gene. CDR3 in amino acids: CASSRAGVHEQYF. CDR3 DNA: TGTGCCAGCAGCCGAGCGGGAGTCCACGAGCAGTACTTC. The variable domain in full, completed from reference TRBV5-4 and TRBJ2-7, reads ETGVTQSPTHLIKTRGQQVTLRCSSQSGHNTVSWYQQALGQGPQFIFQYYREEENGRGNFPPRFSGLQFPNYSSELNVNALELDDSALYLCASSRAGVHEQYFGPGTRLTVT.